This T cell receptor (beta chain) was profiled in a study of beta chain features in type 1 diabetes. Study-level information: The patients were much like the healthy donors in age, gender and cell yields.

The V segment lost 0 bases and the J segment 6 bases; nucleotides outside the gene matches: 11. The CDR3 is made up of 16 amino acids. The germline gives CDR1 GTSNPN, CDR2 SVGIG (reference sequence). This clone has a handful of counts. Staining for CD45RO/CCR7/CD25/CD127/CD95/CD27 allowed sorting of CD4+ naive, central memory, regulatory and stem cell-like memory cells. TCRB transcripts that were expressed got sequenced, as all of the isolated RNA had been reverse transcribed. Sequenced by immunoSEQ multiplex PCR; TCRdb stores in-frame clones only, minus some. The sample records some 300,000 clones, under 8.5% being singletons.

Material for sequencing was central memory CD4+ T cells from blood. The chain combines TRBV30 with TRBJ2-3, with 8 bases identical to TRBD2. The origin of this receptor is a young woman in good health. CDR3 nucleotides: TGTGCCTGGAGTGTACTTCCGGCGGGAGGTACGGATACGCAGTATTTT. Protein: CAWSVLPAGGTDTQYF.